This T cell receptor beta chain was recorded in a study of T cells after yellow fever vaccination. TCRdb analysed the 5' RACE reads with MiXCR anew, one entry per CDR3 protein. The sample lists hundreds of thousands of distinct CDR3 sequences; roughly a sixth were seen once. Notes on the study in general: Peak timing came faster in the weaker secondary response, day 5 versus 15. Overall, a small share of clonotypes was seen in both CD4 and CD8 compartments. The bulk population could contribute abundant contaminating clonotypes to FACS-sorted repertoires. Once the booster was given, most primary-vaccination clones reappeared, at more than 95% for CD4 and 88% for CD8.

Germline-derived CDR1 and CDR2 are SGHTA and FQGNSA. V was pared by 3 bases and J by 4 bases, with 2 bases of the junction left unmatched. This CDR3 is 14 amino acids long. About this clonotype itself: Its antigen is unidentified.

The sample in question was PBMCs, obtained before the yellow fever booster vaccination. The chain employs TRBV7-2 and TRBJ1-4; 7 bases are shared with TRBD1. The origin of this receptor is a man between 18 and 29 years old who received the YFV17D yellow fever vaccine. CDR3 bases: TGTGCCAGCAGCTTGGACAGGAATAATGAAAAACTGTTTTTT. As protein: CASSLDRNNEKLFF. The full variable domain, in which reference TRBV7-2 and TRBJ1-4 provide the parts outside the CDR3, is GAGVSQSPSNKVTEKGKDVELRCDPISGHTALYWYRQSLGQGLEFLIYFQGNSAPDKSGLPSDRFSAERTGGSVSTLTIQRTQQEDSAVYLCASSLDRNNEKLFFGSGTQLSVL.